The clone carrying this T cell receptor beta chain was counted many times. Its antigen remains unidentified. CDR3 regions of TCR beta were amplified from RNA transcripts. First-round RT-PCR with HTBI primers preceded a second-round multiplex PCR. TCRdb reprocessed the multiplex PCR reads with MiXCR, giving one entry per CDR3 protein. This table holds hundreds of thousands of distinct CDR3 sequences, roughly 14% found once. The sample comes from a study of Graves' ophthalmopathy and Graves' hyperthyroidism. Study-level results: Detection in blood was also observed for most expanded thyroid clonotypes above 0.001 frequency.

Trimming took off 5 bases at V and 6 bases at J, with 19 bases between the two ends. Germline V gene data show CDR1 as MNHNS and CDR2 as SASEGT. This CDR3 comprises 15 residues. This chain links TRBV6-1 with TRBJ2-5; perhaps TRBD1 as D (5 bases). This clonotype was sampled from a woman aged 30 to 39 with Graves' ophthalmopathy. Input material: blood. CDR3 protein: CASSQTGYRSKTQYF. The CDR3 nucleotides read TGTGCCAGCAGTCAAACAGGTTATCGCTCGAAGACCCAGTACTTC.